This TCR beta chain comes out of a study of T cells in tuberculosis. On the study more broadly: In South Africa, adults with active tuberculosis were compared with IGRA-negative and latently infected IGRA-positive adolescents. PBMC were archived before or within 7 days of starting treatment.

Time point noted: new active TB diagnosis, blood taken before or within 7 days of starting treatment. Overall study results and limits: Samples were chosen by availability of cryopreserved specimens.

In the case of this clone: What it binds is unknown.

This CDR3 spans 14 amino acids. V was shortened by 6 bases and J by 4 bases, with 14 bases between the two germline ends. Germline V lookup: CDR1 SGHDT, CDR2 YYEEEE. This table comes from immunoSEQ multiplex PCR, and its TCRdb copy is limited to in-frame clones, with some not included. The data show more than 30,000 clones, roughly 95% seen once. The clonotype comes from an adult with tuberculosis. Source: PBMCs, taken at tuberculosis diagnosis. The chain joins TRBV5-6 to TRBJ1-5; D possibly corresponds to TRBD1 (6 bases). The CDR3 is CASTLTGLNQPQHF. CDR3 coding DNA: TGTGCCAGCACCCTAACAGGGCTTAATCAGCCCCAGCATTTT.